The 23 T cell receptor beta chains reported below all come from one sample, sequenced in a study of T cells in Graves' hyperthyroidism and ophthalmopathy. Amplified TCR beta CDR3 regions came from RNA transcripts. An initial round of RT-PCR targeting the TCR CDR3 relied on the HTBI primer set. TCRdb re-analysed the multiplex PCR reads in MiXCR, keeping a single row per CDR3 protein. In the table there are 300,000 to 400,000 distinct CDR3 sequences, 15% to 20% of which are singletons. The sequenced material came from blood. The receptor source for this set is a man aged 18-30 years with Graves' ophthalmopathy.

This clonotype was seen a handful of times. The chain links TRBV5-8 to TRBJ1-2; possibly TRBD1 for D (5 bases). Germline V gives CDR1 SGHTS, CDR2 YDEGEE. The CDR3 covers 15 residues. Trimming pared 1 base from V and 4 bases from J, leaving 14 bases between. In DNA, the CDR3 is TGTGCCAGCAGCTTGTGGGGGTCCCCATCCTATGGCTACACCTTC. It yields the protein CASSLWGSPSYGYTF.

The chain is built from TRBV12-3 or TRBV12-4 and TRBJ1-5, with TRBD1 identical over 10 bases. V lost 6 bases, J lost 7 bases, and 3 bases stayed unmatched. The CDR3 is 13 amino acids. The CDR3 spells CASRGTGAQPQHF. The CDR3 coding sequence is TGTGCCAGCAGGGGGACAGGGGCCCAGCCCCAGCATTTT.

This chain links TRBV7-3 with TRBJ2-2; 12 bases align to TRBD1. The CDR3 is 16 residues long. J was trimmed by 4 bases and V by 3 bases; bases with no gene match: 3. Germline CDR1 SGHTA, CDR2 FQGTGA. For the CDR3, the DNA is TGTGCCAGCAGCTTGGGACAGGGGGCTTTCACCGGGGAGCTGTTTTTT. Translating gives CASSLGQGAFTGELFF.

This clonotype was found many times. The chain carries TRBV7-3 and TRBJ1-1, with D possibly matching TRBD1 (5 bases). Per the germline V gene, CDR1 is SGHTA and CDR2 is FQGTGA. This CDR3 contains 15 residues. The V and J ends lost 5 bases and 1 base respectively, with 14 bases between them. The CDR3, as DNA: TGTGCCAGCAGCCCGACCGGGGCCAGGAACACTGAAGCTTTCTTT. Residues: CASSPTGARNTEAFF.

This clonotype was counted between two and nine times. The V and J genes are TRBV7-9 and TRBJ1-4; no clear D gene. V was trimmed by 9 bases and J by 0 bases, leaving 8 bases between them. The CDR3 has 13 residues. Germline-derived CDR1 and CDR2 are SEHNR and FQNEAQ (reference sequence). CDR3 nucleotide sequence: TGTGCCAGTGGGTCCACAACTAATGAAAAACTGTTTTTT. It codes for CASGSTTNEKLFF.

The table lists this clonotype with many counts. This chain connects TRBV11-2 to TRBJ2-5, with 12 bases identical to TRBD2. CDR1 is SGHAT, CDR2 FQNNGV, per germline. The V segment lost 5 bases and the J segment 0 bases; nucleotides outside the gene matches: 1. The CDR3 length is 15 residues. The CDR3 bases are TGTGCCAGCAGCCGGACTAGCGGGGACCAAGAGACCCAGTACTTC. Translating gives CASSRTSGDQETQYF.

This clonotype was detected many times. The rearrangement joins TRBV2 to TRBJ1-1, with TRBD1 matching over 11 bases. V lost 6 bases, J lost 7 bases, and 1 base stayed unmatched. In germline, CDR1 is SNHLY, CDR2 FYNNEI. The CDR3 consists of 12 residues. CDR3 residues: CASRDRGLEAFF. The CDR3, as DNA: TGTGCCAGCAGGGACAGGGGGCTTGAAGCTTTCTTT.

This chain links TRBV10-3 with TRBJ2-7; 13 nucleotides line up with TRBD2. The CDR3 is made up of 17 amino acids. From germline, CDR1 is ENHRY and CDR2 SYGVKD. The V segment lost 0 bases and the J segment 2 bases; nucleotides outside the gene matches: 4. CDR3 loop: CAISESGLAGAPYEQYF. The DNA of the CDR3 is TGTGCCATCAGTGAGTCCGGACTAGCGGGGGCTCCCTACGAGCAGTACTTC.

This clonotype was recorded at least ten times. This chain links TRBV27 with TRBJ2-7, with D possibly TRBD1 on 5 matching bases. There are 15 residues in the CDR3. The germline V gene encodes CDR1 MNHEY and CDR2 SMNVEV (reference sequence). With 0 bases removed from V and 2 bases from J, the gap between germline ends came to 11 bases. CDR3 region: CASSLSLGRAYEQYF. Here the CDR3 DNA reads TGTGCCAGCAGTTTATCTCTGGGGCGTGCCTACGAGCAGTACTTC.

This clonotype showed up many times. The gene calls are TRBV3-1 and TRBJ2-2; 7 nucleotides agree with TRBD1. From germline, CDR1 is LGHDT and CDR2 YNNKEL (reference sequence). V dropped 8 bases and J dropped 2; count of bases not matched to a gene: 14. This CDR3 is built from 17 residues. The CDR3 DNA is TGTGCCAGCGTGGACAGGAAGACAGGGTACAACACCGGGGAGCTGTTTTTT. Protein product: CASVDRKTGYNTGELFF.

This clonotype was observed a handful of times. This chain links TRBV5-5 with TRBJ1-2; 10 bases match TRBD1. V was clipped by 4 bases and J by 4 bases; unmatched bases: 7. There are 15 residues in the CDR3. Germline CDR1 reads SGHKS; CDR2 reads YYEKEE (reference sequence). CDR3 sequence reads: CASSVTGGLFYGYTF. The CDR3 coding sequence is TGTGCCAGCAGCGTGACAGGGGGCTTATTCTATGGCTACACCTTC.

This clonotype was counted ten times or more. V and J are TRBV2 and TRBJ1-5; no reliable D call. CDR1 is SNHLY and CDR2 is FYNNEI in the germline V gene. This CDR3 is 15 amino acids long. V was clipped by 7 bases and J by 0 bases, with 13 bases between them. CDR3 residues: CASTREVNSNQPQHF. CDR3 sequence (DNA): TGTGCCAGCACTAGAGAGGTCAATAGCAATCAGCCCCAGCATTTT.

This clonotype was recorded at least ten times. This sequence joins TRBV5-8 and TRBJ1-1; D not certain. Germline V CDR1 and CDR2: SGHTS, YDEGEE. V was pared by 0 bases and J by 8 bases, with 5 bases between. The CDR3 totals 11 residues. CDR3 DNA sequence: TGTGCCAGCAGCTTGGACAGAGAAGCTTTCTTT. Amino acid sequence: CASSLDREAFF. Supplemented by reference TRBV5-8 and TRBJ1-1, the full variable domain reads EAGVTQSPTHLIKTRGQQATLRCSPISGHTSVYWYQQALGLGLQFLLWYDEGEERNRGNFPPRFSGRQFPNYSSELNVNALELEDSALYLCASSLDREAFFGQGTRLTVV.

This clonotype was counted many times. As DNA, the CDR3 is TGTGCCAGCAGTTACAACAGGGGTAATCACGAGCAGTACTTC. This encodes CASSYNRGNHEQYF. J is TRBJ2-7 and V is TRBV6-6; TRBD1 matches 7 bases. Trimming took 2 bases from V and 5 from J; bases not matched to a gene: 6. CDR3 length: 14 amino acids. Per the germline V gene, CDR1 is MNHNY and CDR2 is SVGAGI (reference sequence).

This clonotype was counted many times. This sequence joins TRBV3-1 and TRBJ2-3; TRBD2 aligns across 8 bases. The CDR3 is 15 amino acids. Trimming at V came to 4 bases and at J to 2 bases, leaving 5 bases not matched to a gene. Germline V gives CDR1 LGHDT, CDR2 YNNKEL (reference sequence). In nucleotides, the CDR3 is TGTGCCAGCAGCCTAAAGCGGGGGAACACAGATACGCAGTATTTT. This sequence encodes CASSLKRGNTDTQYF.

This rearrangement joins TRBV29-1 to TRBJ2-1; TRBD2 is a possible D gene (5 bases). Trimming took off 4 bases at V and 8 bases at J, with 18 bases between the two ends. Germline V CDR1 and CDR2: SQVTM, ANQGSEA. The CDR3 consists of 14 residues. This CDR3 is CSVGASPSWYEQFF. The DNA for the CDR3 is TGCAGCGTTGGGGCTAGCCCCTCCTGGTATGAGCAGTTCTTC.

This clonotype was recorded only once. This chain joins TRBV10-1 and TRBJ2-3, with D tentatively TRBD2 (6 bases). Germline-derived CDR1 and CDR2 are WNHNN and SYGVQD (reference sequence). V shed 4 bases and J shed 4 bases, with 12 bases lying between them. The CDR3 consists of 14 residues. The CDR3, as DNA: TGCGCCAGCAGTGGGACTATCCCCCCAGATACGCAGTATTTT. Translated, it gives CASSGTIPPDTQYF.

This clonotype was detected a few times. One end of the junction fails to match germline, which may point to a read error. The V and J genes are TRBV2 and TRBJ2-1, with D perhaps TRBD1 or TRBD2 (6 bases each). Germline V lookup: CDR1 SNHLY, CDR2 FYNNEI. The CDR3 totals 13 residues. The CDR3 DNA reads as TGTGCCAGCAGTGAAGCGCGGAGGGGGGAACCGCTCTTC. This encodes CASSEARRGEPLF.

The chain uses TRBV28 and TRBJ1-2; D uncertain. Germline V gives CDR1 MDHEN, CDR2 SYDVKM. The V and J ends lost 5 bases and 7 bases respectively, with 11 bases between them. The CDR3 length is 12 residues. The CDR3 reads CASSPSEVGYTF. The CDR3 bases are TGTGCCAGCAGTCCCTCTGAGGTTGGCTACACCTTC.

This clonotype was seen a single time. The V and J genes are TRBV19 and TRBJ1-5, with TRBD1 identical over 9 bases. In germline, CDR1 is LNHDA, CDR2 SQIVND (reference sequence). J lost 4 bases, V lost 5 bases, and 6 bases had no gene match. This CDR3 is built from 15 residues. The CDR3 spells CASSGTGGWNQPQHF. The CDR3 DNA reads TGTGCCAGTAGTGGTACAGGGGGCTGGAATCAGCCCCAGCATTTT.

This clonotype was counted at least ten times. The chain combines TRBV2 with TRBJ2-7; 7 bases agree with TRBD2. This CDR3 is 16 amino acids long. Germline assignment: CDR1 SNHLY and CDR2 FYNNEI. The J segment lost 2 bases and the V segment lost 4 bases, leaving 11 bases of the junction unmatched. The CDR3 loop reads CASSAELGLGPYEQYF. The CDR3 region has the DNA TGTGCCAGCAGTGCGGAGTTAGGACTAGGGCCCTACGAGCAGTACTTC.

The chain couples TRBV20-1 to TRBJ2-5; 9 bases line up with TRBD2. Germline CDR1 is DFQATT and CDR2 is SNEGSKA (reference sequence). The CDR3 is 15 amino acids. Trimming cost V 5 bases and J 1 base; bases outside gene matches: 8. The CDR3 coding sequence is TGCAGTGCTCAGGGGGGCGGGGGGGCCCAAGAGACCCAGTACTTC. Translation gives CSAQGGGGAQETQYF.

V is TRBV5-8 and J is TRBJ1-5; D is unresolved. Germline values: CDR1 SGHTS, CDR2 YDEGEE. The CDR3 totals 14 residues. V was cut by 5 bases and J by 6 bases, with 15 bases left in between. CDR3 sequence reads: CASSSFGDGQPQHF. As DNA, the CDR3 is TGTGCCAGCAGTTCCTTCGGCGATGGTCAGCCCCAGCATTTT.